Below, 19 T cell receptor beta chains from the same sample are listed, as sequenced in a study of T cells expressing NK-cell markers. Each CDR3 protein gets one entry in TCRdb, which reprocessed the 5' RACE reads and gives no DNA. Listed are roughly 420,000 distinct CDR3 sequences; 7.3% falls within the top ten. The sample was blood T cells: a sorted CD56 or NKG2C T cell subset, CD4+ or CD8+ T cells, or bulk PBMC T cells (not recorded which). The receptors derive from a woman aged 18-70 years in good health.

The chain links TRBV5-1 to TRBJ2-1; TCRdb's D gene call, TRBD1, goes unchecked for lack of DNA. This CDR3 spans 14 amino acids. Germline assignment: CDR1 SGHRS and CDR2 YFSETQ. The CDR3 loop reads CASRMGQRGGEQFF.

This rearrangement joins TRBV4-1 to TRBJ1-2. The CDR3 has 14 residues. Looked up from germline, CDR1 is MGHRA and CDR2 is YSYEKL. CDR3 sequence reads: CASSQVQVNYGYTF.

V gene TRBV7-2 combines with J gene TRBJ2-3; lacking DNA, the TRBD2 call made by TCRdb goes unchecked. CDR1 and CDR2 (germline): SGHTA, FQGNSA. The CDR3 totals 14 residues. CDR3 loop: CASGLAAPRDTQYF.

The chain couples TRBV7-3 to TRBJ1-2. The CDR3 has 16 residues. Germline values: CDR1 SGHTA, CDR2 FQGTGA. CDR3 sequence: CASSQGPRGSNYGYTF.

The chain combines TRBV20-1 with TRBJ2-3. In germline, CDR1 is DFQATT, CDR2 SNEGSKA (reference sequence). The CDR3 contains 11 residues. CDR3 sequence reads: CSATREGTQYF.

The chain recombines TRBV3-1 with TRBJ2-1; TCRdb calls TRBD1, which cannot be checked without DNA. The germline gives CDR1 LGHDT, CDR2 YNNKEL (reference sequence). The CDR3 runs 12 residues. CDR3 loop: CASSQGRGEQFF.

This CDR3 reads CASSFGQVDTQYF. V usage is TRBV28 and J usage is TRBJ2-3; the D call from TCRdb, TRBD1, cannot be confirmed without DNA. Germline V gene data show CDR1 as MDHEN and CDR2 as SYDVKM. The CDR3 length is 13 residues.

The chain uses TRBV14 and TRBJ1-1; absent DNA, TCRdb's TRBD1 call cannot be checked. This CDR3 has 11 residues. The germline V gene encodes CDR1 SGHDN and CDR2 FVKESK. The CDR3 reads CASSRWGEAFF.

The genes are TRBV12-5 and TRBJ2-2. The CDR3 consists of 16 residues. Germline V CDR1 and CDR2: LGHNT, FRNRAP. The CDR3 spells CASGLGPDGNTGELFF.

The rearrangement links TRBV6-5 to TRBJ2-1. CDR1 is MNHEY, CDR2 SVGAGI, per germline. The CDR3 contains 12 residues. CDR3: CASSYESNEQFF.

The chain is built from TRBV6-1 and TRBJ2-1; lacking DNA, the TRBD1 call made by TCRdb goes unchecked. Germline-derived CDR1 and CDR2 are MNHNS and SASEGT. There are 15 residues in the CDR3. The CDR3 sequence is CASSLGTNLYNEQFF.

This chain uses TRBV2 with TRBJ1-3; TCRdb's D call of TRBD1 is untestable without DNA. This CDR3 region has 16 residues. The V gene's germline CDR1 is SNHLY and CDR2 FYNNEI. CDR3 sequence reads: CASREGQFFSGNTIYF. Together with reference TRBV2 and TRBJ1-3, the CDR3 gives the full variable domain: EPEVTQTPSHQVTQMGQEVILRCVPISNHLYFYWYRQILGQKVEFLVSFYNNEISEKSEIFDDQFSVERPDGSNFTLKIRSTKLEDSAMYFCASREGQFFSGNTIYFGEGSWLTVV.

The gene calls are TRBV30 and TRBJ2-3. CDR3 length equals 14 residues. Germline V gene sequence: CDR1 GTSNPN, CDR2 SVGIG (reference sequence). The CDR3 sequence: CAWSLPLGPRVEYF.

This chain connects TRBV5-1 to TRBJ2-5; checking the TCRdb D call of TRBD2 is not possible without DNA. The germline V gene encodes CDR1 SGHRS and CDR2 YFSETQ. The CDR3 loop spans 14 amino acids. The CDR3: CASSFQREGETQYF.

The chain couples TRBV4-3 to TRBJ1-5; with no DNA, the TCRdb D assignment of TRBD1 cannot be verified. This CDR3 has 14 residues. CDR1 is LGHNA, CDR2 YSLEER, per germline. The chain's CDR3 is CASSQGQKDQPQHF.

The CDR3 sequence is CASSFQVSTSGNTIYF. The chain uses TRBV12-3 or TRBV12-4 and TRBJ1-3. The CDR3 extends over 16 amino acids.

J is TRBJ1-4 and V is TRBV6-1; TCRdb lists TRBD1, though no DNA is available to test this call. The germline gives CDR1 MNHNS, CDR2 SASEGT. This CDR3 is 14 amino acids long. CDR3 amino acids: CASAPGGTNEKLFF.

The chain combines TRBV27 with TRBJ2-1; lacking DNA, the TRBD2 call made by TCRdb goes unchecked. This CDR3 region has 16 residues. Germline values: CDR1 MNHEY, CDR2 SMNVEV (reference sequence). The CDR3 loop reads CASSLIGLAGEDEQFF.

The chain has TRBV5-5 and TRBJ1-3; TCRdb's D gene call, TRBD1, goes unchecked for lack of DNA. The CDR3 has 15 amino acids. Germline V gives CDR1 SGHKS, CDR2 YYEKEE (reference sequence). CDR3 region: CASSWTGNSGNTIYF.